This TCR beta chain was sequenced during a study of blood T cells in healthy people across ages. Alongside a J-beta primer mix, a sample-barcoded 5' primer served in a second PCR lasting about 7 to 12 cycles. Paired-end reads containing CDR3 totaled no fewer than 2.5 million for each sample. TCRdb independently ran MiXCR on the 5' RACE reads; one entry per CDR3 protein. The table has about 1.1 million distinct CDR3 sequences, around two fifths seen once. The sequence was obtained from a man aged 18 to 29 in good health. Sequencing was performed on blood.

In nucleotides, the CDR3 is TGCAGTGCTAGAGATGAGGGGGCGTCTCCCTATGGCTACACCTTC. Protein sequence: CSARDEGASPYGYTF. The chain carries TRBV20-1 and TRBJ1-2; 7 bases line up with TRBD1. The V gene's germline CDR1 is DFQATT and CDR2 SNEGSKA (reference sequence). V trimming: 0 bases; J trimming: 4 bases; junction bases outside the gene matches: 8. This CDR3 is 15 amino acids long.